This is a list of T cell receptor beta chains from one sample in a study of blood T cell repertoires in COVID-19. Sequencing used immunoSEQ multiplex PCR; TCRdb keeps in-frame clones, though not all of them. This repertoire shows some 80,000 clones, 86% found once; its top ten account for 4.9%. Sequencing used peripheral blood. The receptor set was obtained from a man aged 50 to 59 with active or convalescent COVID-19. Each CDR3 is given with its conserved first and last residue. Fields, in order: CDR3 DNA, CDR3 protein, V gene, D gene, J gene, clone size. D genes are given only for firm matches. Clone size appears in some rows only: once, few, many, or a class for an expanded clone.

TGTGCCAGCCGCAGGGGGCAATTGGACACCGGGGAGCTGTTTTTT	CASRRGQLDTGELFF	TRBV28	TRBD1	TRBJ2-2	.
TGCGCCAGCAGCTTAGACGGGGGTCACAATCAGCCCCAGCATTTT	CASSLDGGHNQPQHF	TRBV5-1	.	TRBJ1-5	few
TGTGCCAGCTCACCAGGACATGGGGATGAGCAGTTCTTC	CASSPGHGDEQFF	TRBV18	.	TRBJ2-1	.
TGTGCCAGCAGTCTTAGCGGGGGGGCCCGCACCGGGGAGCTGTTTTTT	CASSLSGGARTGELFF	TRBV6-2/TRBV6-3	TRBD2	TRBJ2-2	.
TGTGCCAGCAGACAGGGTGACTATGGCTACACCTTC	CASRQGDYGYTF	TRBV21-1	.	TRBJ1-2	.
TGTGCCAGCAGCCGCGGGACAGCATACAATGAGCAGTTCTTC	CASSRGTAYNEQFF	TRBV14	.	TRBJ2-1	.
TGTGCCAGTAGCTCCCAGGGTGCAGAGACCCAGTACTTC	CASSSQGAETQYF	TRBV19	.	TRBJ2-5	.
TGTGCCAGCAGTGTAGGGGAAAGGTACACTGAAGCTTTCTTT	CASSVGERYTEAFF	TRBV25-1	.	TRBJ1-1	few
TGTGCCAGCAGCTCGGGACAGGGAGTCTATAATTCACCCCTCCACTTT	CASSSGQGVYNSPLHF	TRBV6-2/TRBV6-3	TRBD1	TRBJ1-6	.
TGTGCCAGCAGCTCGCAAGGACAGGAACATAACTATGGCTACACCTTC	CASSSQGQEHNYGYTF	TRBV5-6	TRBD1	TRBJ1-2	.
TGTGCTAGTGGTTCCTCGGTGAGCCTTGAGCAGTTCTTC	CASGSSVSLEQFF	TRBV12-5	.	TRBJ2-1	.
TGTGCCAGCAGCTTAGCGCCGACAGGGGGCTGGGAGACCCAGTACTTC	CASSLAPTGGWETQYF	TRBV7-6	TRBD1	TRBJ2-5	.
TGTGCCAGCAGCCAATCCGACAGGGACACCGGGGAGCTGTTTTTT	CASSQSDRDTGELFF	TRBV3-1/TRBV3-2	TRBD1	TRBJ2-2	.
TGTGCCAGTACCAAACGGGACAGGGGGCGCGGTTTCAATCAGCCCCAGCATTTT	CASTKRDRGRGFNQPQHF	TRBV19	TRBD1	TRBJ1-5	.
TGTGCCAGCAGTCAACCAGGGGGCAACACTGAAGCTTTCTTT	CASSQPGGNTEAFF	TRBV6-6	TRBD1	TRBJ1-1	.